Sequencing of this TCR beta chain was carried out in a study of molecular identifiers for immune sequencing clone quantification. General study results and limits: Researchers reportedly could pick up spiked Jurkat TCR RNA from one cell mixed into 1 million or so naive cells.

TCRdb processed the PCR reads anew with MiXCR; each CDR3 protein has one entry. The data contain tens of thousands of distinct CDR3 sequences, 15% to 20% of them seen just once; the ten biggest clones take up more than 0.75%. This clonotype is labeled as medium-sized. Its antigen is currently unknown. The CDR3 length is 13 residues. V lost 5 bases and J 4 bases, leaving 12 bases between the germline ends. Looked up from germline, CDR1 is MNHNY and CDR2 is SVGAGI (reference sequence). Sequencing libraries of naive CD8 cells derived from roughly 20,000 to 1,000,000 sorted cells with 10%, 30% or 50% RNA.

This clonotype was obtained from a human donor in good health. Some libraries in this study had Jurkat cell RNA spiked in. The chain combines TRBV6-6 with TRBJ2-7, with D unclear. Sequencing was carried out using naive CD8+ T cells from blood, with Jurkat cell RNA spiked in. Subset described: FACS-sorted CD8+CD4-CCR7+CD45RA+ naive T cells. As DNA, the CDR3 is TGTGCCAGCAGTCCAGACTCGTCGTACGAGCAGTACTTC. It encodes CASSPDSSYEQYF.